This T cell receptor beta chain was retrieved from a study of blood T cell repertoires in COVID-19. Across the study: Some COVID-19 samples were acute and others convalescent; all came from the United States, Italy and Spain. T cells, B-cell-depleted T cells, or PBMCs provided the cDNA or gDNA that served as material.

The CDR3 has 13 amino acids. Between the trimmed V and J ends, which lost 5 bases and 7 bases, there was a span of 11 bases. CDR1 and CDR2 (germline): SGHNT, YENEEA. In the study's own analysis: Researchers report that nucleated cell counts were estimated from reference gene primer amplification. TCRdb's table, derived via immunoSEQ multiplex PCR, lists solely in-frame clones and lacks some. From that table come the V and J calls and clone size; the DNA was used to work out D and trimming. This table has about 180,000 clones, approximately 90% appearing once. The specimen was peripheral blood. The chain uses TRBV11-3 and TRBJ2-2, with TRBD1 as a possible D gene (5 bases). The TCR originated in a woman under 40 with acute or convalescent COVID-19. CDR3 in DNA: TGTGCCAGCAGCGCCCAGCAGGGCGGGGAGCTGTTTTTT. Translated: CASSAQQGGELFF.